This T cell receptor beta chain was sequenced for a study of T cell changes during pregnancy in multiple sclerosis. The assay was immunoSEQ multiplex PCR, and TCRdb's table has in-frame clones only and misses some. The table includes approximately 33,000 clones, 90% to 95% detected once. The specimen comprised CD4+ T cells from peripheral blood mononuclear cells, sampled after pregnancy. The clonotype originates from a female donor with multiple sclerosis, enrolled in a pregnancy study.

The CDR3 region is CASSLYGTGVVSTEAFF. In DNA, the CDR3 is TGTGCCAGCAGCCTTTACGGGACAGGGGTGGTCAGCACTGAAGCTTTCTTT. The J gene is TRBJ1-1, the V gene TRBV11-2, with 10 bases fitting TRBD1. The CDR3 totals 17 residues. Germline-derived CDR1 and CDR2 are SGHAT and FQNNGV. Germline trimming cut 5 bases from V and 4 bases from J; bases unmatched to any gene: 13.